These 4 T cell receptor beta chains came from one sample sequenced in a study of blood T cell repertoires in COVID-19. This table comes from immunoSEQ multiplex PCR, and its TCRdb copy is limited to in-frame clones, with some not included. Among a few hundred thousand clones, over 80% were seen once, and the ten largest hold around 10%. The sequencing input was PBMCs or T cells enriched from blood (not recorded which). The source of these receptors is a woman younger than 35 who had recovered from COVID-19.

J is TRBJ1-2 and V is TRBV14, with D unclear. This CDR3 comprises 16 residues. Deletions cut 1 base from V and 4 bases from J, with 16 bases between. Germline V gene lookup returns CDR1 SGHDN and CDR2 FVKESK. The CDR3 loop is CASSQVGGPLGYGYTF. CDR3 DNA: TGTGCCAGCAGCCAAGTGGGAGGCCCCCTCGGCTATGGCTACACCTTC.

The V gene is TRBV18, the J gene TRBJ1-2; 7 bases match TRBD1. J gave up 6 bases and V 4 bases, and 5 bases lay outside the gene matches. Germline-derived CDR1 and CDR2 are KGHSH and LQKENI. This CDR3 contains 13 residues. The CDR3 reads CASSLNQGDGYTF. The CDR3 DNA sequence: TGTGCCAGCTCACTCAACCAGGGGGATGGCTACACCTTC. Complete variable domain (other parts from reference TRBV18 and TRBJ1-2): NAGVMQNPRHLVRRRGQEARLRCSPMKGHSHVYWYRQLPEEGLKFMVYLQKENIIDESGMPKERFSAEFPKEGPSILRIQQVVRGDSAAYFCASSLNQGDGYTFGSGTRLTVV.

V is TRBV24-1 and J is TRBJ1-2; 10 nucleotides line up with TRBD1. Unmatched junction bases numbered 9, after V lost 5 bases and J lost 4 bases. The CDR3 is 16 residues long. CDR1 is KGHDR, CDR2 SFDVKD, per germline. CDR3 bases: TGTGCCACCAGTGCTACCACCGGGACAGGGGCCTATGGCTACACCTTC. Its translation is CATSATTGTGAYGYTF.

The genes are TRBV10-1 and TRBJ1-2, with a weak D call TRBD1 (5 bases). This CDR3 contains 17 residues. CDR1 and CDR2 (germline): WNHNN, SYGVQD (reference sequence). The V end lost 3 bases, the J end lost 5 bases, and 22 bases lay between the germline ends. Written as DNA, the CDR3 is TGCGCCAGCAGTGATGACCGACATCCAGGGTTACGGTATGGCTACACCTTC. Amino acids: CASSDDRHPGLRYGYTF.